Here is one TCR beta chain with its context. The data were taken from a study of blood T cell repertoires in COVID-19. Study details: The origin of the acute and convalescent COVID-19 samples was the United States, Italy and Spain.

V was clipped by 1 base and J by 0 bases; unmatched bases: 0. The CDR3 extends over 15 amino acids. Germline CDR1 reads SGHNT; CDR2 reads YENEEA. Here immunoSEQ multiplex PCR was the method, and the copy in TCRdb shows in-frame clones only, minus some. The top ten clones hold 5.5% to 8% of a sample with about 170,000 clones, around 84% of them seen once. The clonotype originates from a man in his fifties with active or convalescent COVID-19. This chain connects TRBV11-3 to TRBJ2-3; TRBD2 matches 8 bases. Sequencing input: peripheral blood. CDR3 loop: CASSLGGGSTDTQYF. The DNA for the CDR3 is TGTGCCAGCAGCTTAGGCGGGGGGAGCACAGATACGCAGTATTTT.